A single sample gave rise to the 17 T cell receptor beta chains below, sequenced in a study of shared clonotypes between healthy human individuals. Repertoires were generated with immunoSEQ multiplex PCR, while TCRdb's copy carries only in-frame clones and drops some. The sample gives 2 million to 2.5 million clones, under 95% of which show up once; around 0.4% is in the top ten. The sequenced sample consisted of naive CD4+ T cells from PBMCs. Subset noted: CD45RA+ positively selected. The origin of the receptors is a man between 18 and 35 years old in good health. Some clones in this sample may be carry-over from other donors' samples.

The CDR3 protein is CASSPPRQGDSTEAFF. CDR3 sequence (DNA): TGTGCCAGCTCACCACCGCGACAGGGTGACAGCACTGAAGCTTTCTTT. The V and J genes are TRBV18 and TRBJ1-1, with 7 bases fitting TRBD1. The V gene end was trimmed by 0 bases and the J gene end by 4 bases; junction bases not matched to a gene: 8. Germline V lookup: CDR1 KGHSH, CDR2 LQKENI. The CDR3 consists of 16 residues.

In this sample, this clone turned up a few times. The rearrangement links TRBV7-2 to TRBJ1-4; D not resolved. Germline lookup yields CDR1 SGHTA and CDR2 FQGNSA. V gave up 5 bases and J gave up 8 bases, with 12 bases separating them. The CDR3 runs to 13 residues. The CDR3 nucleotides are TGTGCCAGCAGCGGGGATCCGGGGGAAAAACTGTTTTTT. It translates to CASSGDPGEKLFF. Supplemented by reference TRBV7-2 and TRBJ1-4, the full variable domain reads GAGVSQSPSNKVTEKGKDVELRCDPISGHTALYWYRQSLGQGLEFLIYFQGNSAPDKSGLPSDRFSAERTGGSVSTLTIQRTQQEDSAVYLCASSGDPGEKLFFGSGTQLSVL.

The CDR3 loop is CASTRSGGPGGYTF. CDR3 coding DNA: TGTGCCAGTACCCGAAGCGGGGGCCCGGGGGGCTACACCTTC. The chain has TRBV19 and TRBJ1-2; perhaps TRBD1 as D (6 bases). The CDR3 is made up of 14 amino acids. V lost 7 bases and J 8 bases, leaving 20 bases between the germline ends. Germline V gene data show CDR1 as LNHDA and CDR2 as SQIVND (reference sequence).

This clone has just one count. The chain combines TRBV18 with TRBJ2-5; D unclear. Trimming shortened V by 2 bases and J by 0 bases, and 13 bases separated the two germline ends. Per the germline V gene, CDR1 is KGHSH and CDR2 is LQKENI. The CDR3 is 16 residues long. This chain's CDR3 is CASSPRTSTHQETQYF. CDR3 coding DNA: TGTGCCAGCTCACCAAGGACCAGTACACACCAAGAGACCCAGTACTTC. Based on the CDR3 plus reference TRBV18 and TRBJ2-5, the full variable domain is NAGVMQNPRHLVRRRGQEARLRCSPMKGHSHVYWYRQLPEEGLKFMVYLQKENIIDESGMPKERFSAEFPKEGPSILRIQQVVRGDSAAYFCASSPRTSTHQETQYFGPGTRLLVL.

In its sample, this clone was seen once. The chain combines TRBV27 with TRBJ1-5; D is undetermined. The germline gives CDR1 MNHEY, CDR2 SMNVEV (reference sequence). The V end was cut by 3 bases, the J end by 13 bases, with 19 bases between. There are 14 residues in the CDR3. CDR3 DNA: TGTGCCAGCAGTTTTTTGACCCCAAAGGCGGAACAGCATTTT. As protein: CASSFLTPKAEQHF.

The chain employs TRBV28 and TRBJ2-3; 7 positions agree with TRBD1. The J segment lost 2 bases and the V segment lost 8 bases, leaving 7 bases of the junction unmatched. CDR3 length: 14 residues. CDR1 MDHEN and CDR2 SYDVKM come from the germline V gene. The CDR3 reads CASGNRGLTDTQYF. In DNA form, the CDR3 reads TGTGCCAGCGGTAACAGGGGTCTCACAGATACGCAGTATTTT.

V and J are TRBV5-4 and TRBJ2-4; D could derive from TRBD1 or TRBD2 (6 bases each). V was pared by 3 bases and J by 1 base, with 17 bases between. Germline V gene sequence: CDR1 SGHNT, CDR2 YYREEE (reference sequence). The length of the CDR3 is 17 residues. The CDR3 region has the DNA TGTGCCAGCAGCTCTCTTGCAGGGGACTCGGCCAAAAACATTCAGTACTTC. Amino acids: CASSSLAGDSAKNIQYF.

The genes are TRBV18 and TRBJ2-5; TRBD2 matches 9 bases. CDR3 length: 17 residues. The J segment lost 3 bases and the V segment lost 4 bases, leaving 12 bases of the junction unmatched. Germline V lookup: CDR1 KGHSH, CDR2 LQKENI. Here the CDR3 reads CASSRSMVAGEKETQYF. The DNA for the CDR3 is TGTGCCAGCTCACGTAGTATGGTAGCGGGAGAAAAAGAGACCCAGTACTTC.

The count of this clone is one. This specimen includes other DNA sequences encoding the same CDR3. The CDR3 region has the DNA TGTGCCAGCTCACCGGGACAGGCGAGCACAGATACGCAGTATTTT. It encodes CASSPGQASTDTQYF. The gene calls are TRBV18 and TRBJ2-3; 8 bases line up with TRBD1. The CDR3 extends over 15 amino acids. Trimming at V came to 3 bases and at J to 0 bases, leaving 2 bases not matched to a gene. CDR1 is KGHSH, CDR2 LQKENI, per germline.

The chain combines TRBV11-2 with TRBJ1-6, with D hard to call. The germline gives CDR1 SGHAT, CDR2 FQNNGV. V was clipped by 2 bases and J by 9 bases, with 5 bases between them. The CDR3 sequence is 12 residues long. In DNA, the CDR3 is TGTGCCAGCAGCTTATCTGGTTCACCCCTCCACTTT. Translation gives CASSLSGSPLHF.

The table lists this clone with a few counts. The V call is TRBV5-1, the J call TRBJ1-1, with a possible D match to TRBD1 (6 bases). The CDR3 covers 14 residues. V was clipped by 4 bases and J by 1 base, with 11 bases between them. Germline values: CDR1 SGHRS, CDR2 YFSETQ. As DNA, the CDR3 is TGCGCCAGCAGCAGGGACAAAGGGAACACTGAAGCTTTCTTT. It specifies CASSRDKGNTEAFF.

This sequence joins TRBV4-3 and TRBJ2-3; D remains unclear. V gave up 0 bases and J gave up 2 bases, with 6 bases separating them. The CDR3 contains 14 residues. The germline gives CDR1 LGHNA, CDR2 YSLEER. The CDR3, as DNA: TGCGCCAGCAGCCAAGACTGGCTCACAGATACGCAGTATTTT. Protein sequence: CASSQDWLTDTQYF.

The rearrangement links TRBV9 to TRBJ1-5; TRBD1 agrees at 8 bases. Germline CDR1 SGDLS, CDR2 YYNGEE. The CDR3 is made up of 14 amino acids. Losses at the gene ends were 4 bases for V and 4 bases for J; bases not matched to a gene: 4. This chain's CDR3 is CASSSQGANQPQHF. The CDR3 DNA follows: TGTGCCAGCAGCTCCCAGGGGGCGAATCAGCCCCAGCATTTT.

This rearrangement joins TRBV19 to TRBJ2-3, with 8 bases identical to TRBD1. The CDR3 spans 15 residues. V gave up 5 bases and J gave up 4 bases; unmatched junction bases: 8. The germline gives CDR1 LNHDA, CDR2 SQIVND (reference sequence). CDR3 sequence reads: CASSAPGQVADTQYF. The CDR3 coding sequence is TGTGCCAGTAGTGCACCGGGACAGGTTGCAGATACGCAGTATTTT.

A few counts support this clone. The chain employs TRBV5-1 and TRBJ1-1; unclear D gene. CDR1 and CDR2 (germline): SGHRS, YFSETQ. The CDR3 covers 14 residues. Deletions cut 1 base from V and 0 bases from J, with 7 bases between. CDR3 in amino acids: CASSLSSMNTEAFF. The DNA of the CDR3 is TGCGCCAGCAGCTTGAGTAGCATGAACACTGAAGCTTTCTTT.

Concerning this clone itself: One junction end disagrees with the germline gene, perhaps due to a read error. The chain is built from TRBV7-9 and TRBJ2-6; D uncertain. Germline CDR1 reads SEHNR; CDR2 reads FQNEAQ (reference sequence). The CDR3 extends over 16 amino acids. The CDR3 spells CARSSGRTSGANVLTF. For the CDR3, the DNA is TGTGCCAGAAGCTCTGGACGGACCTCTGGGGCCAACGTCCTGACTTTC.

This clone was found once. V and J are TRBV7-2 and TRBJ2-2, with D perhaps matching TRBD1 (6 bases). CDR1 is SGHTA, CDR2 FQGNSA, per germline. Between the trimmed V and J ends, which lost 6 bases and 1 base, there was a span of 12 bases. This CDR3 has 15 residues. This CDR3 reads CASSDTTGNTGELFF. CDR3 nucleotide sequence: TGTGCCAGCAGTGACACGACAGGGAACACCGGGGAGCTGTTTTTT. Combining the CDR3 with reference TRBV7-2 and TRBJ2-2 gives the whole variable domain GAGVSQSPSNKVTEKGKDVELRCDPISGHTALYWYRQSLGQGLEFLIYFQGNSAPDKSGLPSDRFSAERTGGSVSTLTIQRTQQEDSAVYLCASSDTTGNTGELFFGEGSRLTVL.